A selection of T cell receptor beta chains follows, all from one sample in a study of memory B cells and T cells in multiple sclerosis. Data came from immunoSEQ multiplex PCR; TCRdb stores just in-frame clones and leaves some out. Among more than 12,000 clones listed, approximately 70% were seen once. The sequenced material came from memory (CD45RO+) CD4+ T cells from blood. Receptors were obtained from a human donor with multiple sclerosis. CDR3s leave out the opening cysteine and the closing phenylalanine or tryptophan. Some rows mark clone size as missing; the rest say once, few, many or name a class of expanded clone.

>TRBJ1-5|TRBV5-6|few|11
ASSGQGNQPQH
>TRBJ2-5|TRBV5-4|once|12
ASSYGQGQETQY
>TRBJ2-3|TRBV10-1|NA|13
ASSESWTGTDTQY
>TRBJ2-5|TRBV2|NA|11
ASSGTGQETQY
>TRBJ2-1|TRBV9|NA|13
ASSKRQGGYNEQF
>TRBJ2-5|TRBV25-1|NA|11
ASSRQGQETQY
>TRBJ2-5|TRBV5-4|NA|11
ASSLNRQETQY
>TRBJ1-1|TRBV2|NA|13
ASSEISHPNTEAF
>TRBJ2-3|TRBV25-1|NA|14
ASSLGTGGRTDTQY
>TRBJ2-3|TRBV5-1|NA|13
ASSSPAGPTDTQY
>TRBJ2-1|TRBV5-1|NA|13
ASSLERGSFNEQF
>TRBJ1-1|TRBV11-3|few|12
ASSLDDMNTEAF
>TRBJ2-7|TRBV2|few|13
ASRVGTGDGYEQY
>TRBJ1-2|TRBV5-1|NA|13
ASSPGQTLNYGYT
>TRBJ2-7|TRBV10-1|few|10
ASSMSSYEQY
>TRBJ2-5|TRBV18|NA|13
ASLALVERQETQY
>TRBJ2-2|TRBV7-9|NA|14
ASSPPGRVYSGELF
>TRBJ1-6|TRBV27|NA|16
ASSLRGRESSYNSPLH
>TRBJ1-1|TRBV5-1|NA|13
ASSLAGPTNTEAF
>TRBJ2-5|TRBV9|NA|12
ASSVAGGGQTQY
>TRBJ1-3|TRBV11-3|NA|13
ASSPGQGAGNTIY
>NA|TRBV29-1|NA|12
SVPVGQGRYEQY
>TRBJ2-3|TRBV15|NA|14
ATSSLGQLSTDTQY
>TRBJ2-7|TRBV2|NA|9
ASRGGSEQY
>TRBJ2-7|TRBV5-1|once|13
ASSPAGTGYYEQY
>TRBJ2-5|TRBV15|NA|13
ATSRGAAGQETQY
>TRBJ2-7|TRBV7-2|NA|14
ASSPSAGTGGYEQY
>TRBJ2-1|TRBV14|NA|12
ASSRGGSYNEQF